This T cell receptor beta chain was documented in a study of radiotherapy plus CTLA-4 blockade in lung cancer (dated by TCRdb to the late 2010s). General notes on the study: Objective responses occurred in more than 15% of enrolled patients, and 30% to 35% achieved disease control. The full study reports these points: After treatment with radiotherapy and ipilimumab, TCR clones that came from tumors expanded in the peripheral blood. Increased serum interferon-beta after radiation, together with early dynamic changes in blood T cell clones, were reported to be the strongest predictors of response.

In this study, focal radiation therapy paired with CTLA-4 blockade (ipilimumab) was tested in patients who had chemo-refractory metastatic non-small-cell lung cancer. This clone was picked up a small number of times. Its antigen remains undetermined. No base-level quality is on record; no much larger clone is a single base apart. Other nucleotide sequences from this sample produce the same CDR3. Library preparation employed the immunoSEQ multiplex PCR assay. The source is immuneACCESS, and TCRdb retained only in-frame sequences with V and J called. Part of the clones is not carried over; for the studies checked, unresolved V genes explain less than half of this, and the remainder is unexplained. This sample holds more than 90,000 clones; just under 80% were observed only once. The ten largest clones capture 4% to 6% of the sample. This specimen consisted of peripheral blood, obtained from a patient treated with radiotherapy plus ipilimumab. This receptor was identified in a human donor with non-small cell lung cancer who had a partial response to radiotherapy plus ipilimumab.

The CDR3 is CASSLEYNQPQHF. Read as DNA, the sequence is TGTGCCAGCAGCTTAGAGTATAATCAGCCCCAGCATTTT. This receptor chain uses TRBV11-2 and TRBJ1-5; the D gene is not confidently resolved. In the germline V gene, CDR1 corresponds to SGHAT and CDR2 to FQNNGV. From cysteine to phenylalanine, the CDR3 is 13 amino acids long. Just CDR3 DNA is preserved here, 39 bases in frame from base 1. V loses 0 bases, J loses 4 bases, and the germline ends lie 4 bases apart.